A single sample is the source of the 6 T cell receptor beta chains below, sequenced in a study of T cell responses to AZD1222 COVID-19 vaccine. Generated by immunoSEQ multiplex PCR, the TCRdb table keeps only in-frame clones and is missing some. The table has tens of thousands of clones, approximately 84% seen once. Sequencing was performed on peripheral blood, taken on day 0 of AZD1222 vaccination. Source of these receptors: an adult in good health.

The chain employs TRBV5-1 and TRBJ1-3; unclear D gene. The CDR3 totals 16 residues. Trimming cost V 4 bases and J 4 bases, with 18 bases left between them. The germline CDR1 and CDR2 sequences are SGHRS and YFSETQ. As DNA, the CDR3 is TGCGCCAGCAGCCTGGAAGACCCCTCGAGAGGAAACACCATATATTTT. It encodes CASSLEDPSRGNTIYF.

The V and J genes are TRBV11-2 and TRBJ1-3; 9 nucleotides line up with TRBD1. The germline V gene has CDR1 SGHAT and CDR2 FQNNGV. This CDR3 region has 15 residues. Trimming cost V 0 bases and J 4 bases; bases outside gene matches: 1. CDR3 in DNA: TGTGCCAGCAGCTTAGAAGGGACAGGGGGAAACACCATATATTTT. It yields the protein CASSLEGTGGNTIYF.

The V call is TRBV24-1, the J call TRBJ1-1; D unclear. The V gene lost 0 bases and the J gene lost 1 base, with 14 bases spanning the gap. Germline lookup yields CDR1 KGHDR and CDR2 SFDVKD. This CDR3 spans 17 amino acids. The CDR3 region has the DNA TGTGCCACCAGTGATTTGCCCCCCGAGGCACAGAACACTGAAGCTTTCTTT. Its protein product is CATSDLPPEAQNTEAFF.

V is TRBV4-3 and J is TRBJ2-3, with D tentatively TRBD1 or TRBD2 (6 bases each). The CDR3 has 16 amino acids. V gave up 3 bases and J gave up 0 bases, with 13 bases separating them. Germline V lookup: CDR1 LGHNA, CDR2 YSLEER. The CDR3 is CASSHRGRSSTDTQYF. CDR3 bases: TGCGCCAGCAGCCACCGGGGGCGGAGTAGCACAGATACGCAGTATTTT.

This rearrangement joins TRBV6-2 or TRBV6-3 to TRBJ1-1, with D uncertain. Germline V gives CDR1 MNHEY, CDR2 SVGEGT. The V and J ends lost 0 bases and 1 base respectively, with 6 bases between them. The CDR3 has 14 amino acids. This CDR3 is CASSYSRTNTEAFF. DNA for the CDR3: TGTGCCAGCAGTTACTCGCGGACGAACACTGAAGCTTTCTTT.

This chain links TRBV28 with TRBJ2-2; tentatively, D is TRBD1 or TRBD2 (7 bases each). Per germline, CDR1 MDHEN and CDR2 SYDVKM. The germline V and J ends were trimmed by 7 bases and 2 bases, with 20 bases remaining between them. The CDR3 runs to 17 residues. This CDR3 reads CASTSPGGAQNTGELFF. The CDR3 DNA sequence: TGTGCCAGCACCTCACCAGGGGGGGCACAAAACACCGGGGAGCTGTTTTTT.